Listed here is a single TCR beta chain. The sample originates from a study of blood T cell repertoires in COVID-19. Study summary: Samples of COVID-19 (acute and convalescent) were obtained from the United States, Italy and Spain. PBMCs, B-cell-depleted T cells, or T cells were the source of the cDNA or gDNA that made up the material.

This CDR3 comprises 13 residues. With 2 bases clipped from V and 8 bases from J, the junction kept 3 bases outside the gene matches. The germline V gene has CDR1 SGHTA and CDR2 FQGTGA. As handled by the study authors: Nucleated cell counts were estimated from reference gene primer amplification. TCRdb's table, derived via immunoSEQ multiplex PCR, lists solely in-frame clones and lacks some. V and J calls and clone size follow that table, whereas D and trimming were derived from the DNA. The table has approximately 210,000 clones, about 90% seen once. This clonotype was obtained from a man aged 35 to 55 with active or convalescent COVID-19. Sequenced: peripheral blood. The chain employs TRBV7-3 and TRBJ1-1; 9 bases align to TRBD1. The CDR3 nucleotides read TGTGCCAGCAGCTTAGCGGGACAGGGAGAAGCTTTCTTT. It specifies CASSLAGQGEAFF.